These 10 T cell receptor beta chains came from one sample sequenced in a study of shared clonotypes between healthy human individuals. Some clones are missing from TCRdb's copy, which holds only in-frame ones; the method was immunoSEQ multiplex PCR. Of roughly 680,000 clones listed, roughly 72% are singletons. The specimen sequenced was memory CD4+ T cells sorted from blood. The sample's subset: CD45RA-negative fraction. These receptors were collected from a woman aged 25 to 45 in good health.

The chain carries TRBV29-1 and TRBJ2-5; possible D gene TRBD1, 6 bases. This CDR3 has 15 residues. V was trimmed by 3 bases and J by 7 bases, leaving 21 bases between them. The V gene's germline CDR1 is SQVTM and CDR2 ANQGSEA. CDR3 residues: CSVDPPDRRVGTQYF. CDR3 DNA: TGCAGCGTTGATCCCCCCGACAGGCGAGTGGGGACCCAGTACTTC.

Comments on this clone: In the same sample, other DNA sequences code for this CDR3. This chain uses TRBV28 with TRBJ2-4; 7 bases are a match to TRBD1. This CDR3 is 15 amino acids long. V shed 7 bases, J shed 0 bases, and the junction held 6 bases outside the gene matches. Germline values: CDR1 MDHEN, CDR2 SYDVKM. The CDR3 spells CASTGDSLAKNIQYF. The CDR3 DNA sequence: TGTGCCAGCACCGGGGACAGTCTAGCCAAAAACATTCAGTACTTC. Variable domain in full (rest from reference TRBV28 and TRBJ2-4): DVKVTQSSRYLVKRTGEKVFLECVQDMDHENMFWYRQDPGLGLRLIYFSYDVKMKEKGDIPEGYSVSREKKERFSLILESASTNQTSMYLCASTGDSLAKNIQYFGAGTRLSVL.

The chain uses TRBV5-1 and TRBJ2-3, with D unclear. Germline loops: CDR1 SGHRS, CDR2 YFSETQ. V shed 1 base and J shed 6 bases, with 6 bases lying between them. This CDR3 spans 12 amino acids. The CDR3 reads CASSLQWDTQYF. In DNA form, the CDR3 reads TGCGCCAGCAGCTTGCAGTGGGATACGCAGTATTTT.

This chain links TRBV7-2 with TRBJ1-5; a weak D match, TRBD1 (6 bases). Germline lookup yields CDR1 SGHTA and CDR2 FQGNSA. This CDR3 spans 15 amino acids. Trimming removed 0 bases from V and 5 bases from J, with 11 bases in between. CDR3 bases: TGTGCCAGCAGCTTAGCGTCAGGGGATTATCAGCCCCAGCATTTT. This gives the protein CASSLASGDYQPQHF.

The chain joins TRBV6-6 to TRBJ2-4; 11 bases line up with TRBD1. Trimming cost V 5 bases and J 10 bases; bases outside gene matches: 4. From germline, CDR1 is MNHNY and CDR2 SVGAGI (reference sequence). The CDR3 sequence is 13 residues long. The CDR3 DNA is TGTGCCAGCAGTACCGGGACAGGGGGTATTCAGTACTTC. This gives the protein CASSTGTGGIQYF.

The CDR3 coding sequence is TGCGCCAGCAGCTTGACAGGGGGCTATGAAAAACTGTTTTTT. This encodes CASSLTGGYEKLFF. J is TRBJ1-4 and V is TRBV5-1; TRBD1 matches at 9 bases. The CDR3 is 14 amino acids. Germline V gene sequence: CDR1 SGHRS, CDR2 YFSETQ. The ends lost 1 base at V and 6 bases at J; junction bases unmatched: 1.

This clone was detected only a few times. A far larger clone differs by one base, so this is likely a read error. The CDR3 region is CASSLPNQPQHF. Written as DNA, the CDR3 is TGTGCCAGCAGCTTGCCGAATCAGCCCCAGCATTTT. The chain recombines TRBV7-8 with TRBJ1-5; D unclear. The CDR3 loop spans 12 amino acids. V was pared by 3 bases and J by 4 bases, with 4 bases between. Germline CDR1 reads SGHVS; CDR2 reads FQNEAQ.

The rearrangement links TRBV7-7 to TRBJ2-5; 8 nucleotides match TRBD2. The CDR3 length is 15 residues. J lost 9 bases, V lost 5 bases, and 14 bases had no gene match. Germline assignment: CDR1 SSHAT and CDR2 FNYEAQ (reference sequence). CDR3 loop: CASSRGGTGQRPQYF. The CDR3 DNA reads as TGTGCCAGCAGCCGGGGGGGGACTGGACAGAGACCCCAGTACTTC. The complete variable domain, with remaining parts taken from reference TRBV7-7 and TRBJ2-5, reads GAGVSQSPRYKVTKRGQDVTLRCDPISSHATLYWYQQALGQGPEFLTYFNYEAQPDKSGLPSDRFSAERPEGSISTLTIQRTEQRDSAMYRCASSRGGTGQRPQYFGPGTRLLVL.

This clone was seen once. V gene TRBV2 combines with J gene TRBJ1-2; TRBD1 is a possible D gene (6 bases). CDR3 length: 15 amino acids. V was trimmed by 8 bases and J by 0 bases, leaving 16 bases between them. Germline V CDR1 and CDR2: SNHLY, FYNNEI. CDR3 in DNA: TGTGCCAGCGGAACCCAGGGGACACCTAACTATGGCTACACCTTC. Its translation is CASGTQGTPNYGYTF.

This clone was seen just once. The genes are TRBV2 and TRBJ1-3; TRBD1 matches 9 bases. Trimming at V came to 6 bases and at J to 8 bases, leaving 2 bases not matched to a gene. Germline loops: CDR1 SNHLY, CDR2 FYNNEI. CDR3 length: 12 amino acids. The CDR3 DNA is TGTGCCAGCAGGGACAGGGGTGACACCATATATTTT. It translates to CASRDRGDTIYF.